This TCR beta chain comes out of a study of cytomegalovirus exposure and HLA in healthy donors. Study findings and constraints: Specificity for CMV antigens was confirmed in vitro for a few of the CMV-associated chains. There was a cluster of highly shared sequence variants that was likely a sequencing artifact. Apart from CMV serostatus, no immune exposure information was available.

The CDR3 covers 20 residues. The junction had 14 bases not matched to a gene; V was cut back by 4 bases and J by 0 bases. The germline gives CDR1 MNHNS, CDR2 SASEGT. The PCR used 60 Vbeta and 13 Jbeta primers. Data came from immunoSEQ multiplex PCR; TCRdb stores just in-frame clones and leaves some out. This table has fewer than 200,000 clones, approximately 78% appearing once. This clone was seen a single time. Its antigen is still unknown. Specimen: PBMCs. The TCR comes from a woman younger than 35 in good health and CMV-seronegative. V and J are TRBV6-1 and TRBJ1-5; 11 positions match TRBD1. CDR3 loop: CASSGSLGTGGEYSNQPQHF. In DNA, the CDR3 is TGTGCCAGCAGTGGAAGCCTCGGGACAGGGGGGGAATATAGCAATCAGCCCCAGCATTTT.